The entry below describes one TCR beta chain. Its antigen is as yet unknown. Other nucleotide sequences from this sample produce the same CDR3. The CDR3 is made up of 13 amino acids. Trimming pared 6 bases from V and 7 bases from J, leaving 13 bases between. Germline V gene sequence: CDR1 KGHSH, CDR2 LQKENI. The PCR made use of 60 Vbeta and 13 Jbeta primers. Data came from immunoSEQ multiplex PCR; TCRdb stores just in-frame clones and leaves some out. The sample lists some 150,000 clones, around 85% seen once, with less than 1.5% in the top ten. This record belongs to a study of cytomegalovirus exposure and HLA in healthy donors. Regarding donors, all were healthy bone marrow donors. General study findings and limits: A missense variant in DCLRE1C was later tied to TCR beta V- and J-gene trimming. HLA alleles were associated with 15,000 to 20,000 TCR beta sequences in a later analysis at 0.05 false discovery rate. Rarity marked most TCR sequences, yet some public TCRs occurred in many donors.

The source material was PBMCs. This rearrangement joins TRBV18 to TRBJ2-1; tentatively, D is TRBD2 (5 bases). This clonotype was obtained from a female donor in good health and CMV-seronegative. The CDR3 DNA follows: TGTGCCAGCTCGTCTACTAGGAATAATGAGCAGTTCTTC. This encodes CASSSTRNNEQFF.